This T cell receptor (beta chain) is drawn from a study of blood T cell dynamics during melanoma immunotherapy. Whole-study results and caveats: Unlike progressors, later disease-control patients had W3 repertoires gaining clonality or diversity.

Data came from immunoSEQ multiplex PCR; TCRdb stores just in-frame clones and leaves some out. This table holds fewer than 25,000 clones, roughly 89% found once. Time point specified: pre-treatment baseline. CDR1 is SGHDN and CDR2 is FVKESK in the germline V gene. The CDR3 spans 15 residues. V trimming: 1 base; J trimming: 4 bases; junction bases outside the gene matches: 4. This clone has just one count. Its specificity is unknown. The V gene is TRBV14, the J gene TRBJ2-5, with 9 bases identical to TRBD2. This sequence was found in a human donor with melanoma. Sequencing was performed on blood, taken from a patient treated with checkpoint blockade. CDR3 loop: CASSQGALAGETQYF. The DNA for the CDR3 is TGTGCCAGCAGCCAAGGGGCACTAGCGGGAGAGACCCAGTACTTC.